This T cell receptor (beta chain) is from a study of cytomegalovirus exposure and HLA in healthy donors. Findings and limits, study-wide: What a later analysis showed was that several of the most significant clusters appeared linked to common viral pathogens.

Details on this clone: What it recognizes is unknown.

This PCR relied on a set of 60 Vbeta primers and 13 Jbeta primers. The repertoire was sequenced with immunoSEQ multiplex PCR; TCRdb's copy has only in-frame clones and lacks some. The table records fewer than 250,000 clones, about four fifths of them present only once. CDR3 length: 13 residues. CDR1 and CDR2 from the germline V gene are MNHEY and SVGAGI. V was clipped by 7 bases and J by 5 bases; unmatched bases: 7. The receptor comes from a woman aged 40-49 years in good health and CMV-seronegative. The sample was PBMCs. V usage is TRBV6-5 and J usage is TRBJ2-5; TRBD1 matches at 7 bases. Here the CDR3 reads CASTPPGQETQYF. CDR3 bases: TGTGCCAGCACCCCCCCGGGACAGGAGACCCAGTACTTC.